Listed below are T cell receptor beta chains from one sample, sequenced in a study of long-term antiretroviral therapy in people with HIV. Produced via immunoSEQ multiplex PCR; TCRdb's table is partial and in-frame only. The sample yields tens of thousands of clones, approximately 85% seen once. Source: unsorted PBMCs, taken 1.5 years after starting antiretroviral therapy. Receptor source: a young man with HIV. CDR3s include the opening cysteine and the closing phenylalanine or tryptophan. The D gene is left open where the match is weak. The size of a clone is reported for some rows only, either as once, few or many, or as a class for expanded clones.

DNA: TGTGCCAGCAGTTTATCGGGGGTCAATCAGCCCCAGCATTTT
CDR3: CASSLSGVNQPQHF
size: .
J: TRBJ1-5
V: TRBV27
D: .

DNA: TGCGCCAGCAGCTCCAGACAGGGGCACGACAATGAGCAGTTCTTC
CDR3: CASSSRQGHDNEQFF
size: .
J: TRBJ2-1
V: TRBV5-1
D: TRBD1

DNA: TGTGCCAGCAGCCAGCCGGGACTACCCTACGAGCAGTACTTC
CDR3: CASSQPGLPYEQYF
size: .
J: TRBJ2-7
V: TRBV4-2
D: TRBD2

DNA: TGTGCCAGTAGTGGGACAGGGGATTCCTATAGCAATCAGCCCCAGCATTTT
CDR3: CASSGTGDSYSNQPQHF
size: .
J: TRBJ1-5
V: TRBV19
D: TRBD1

DNA: TGTGCCAGCAGCGTAGAGCTGGCAGACTACGAGCAGTACTTC
CDR3: CASSVELADYEQYF
size: .
J: TRBJ2-7
V: TRBV9
D: .

DNA: TGTGCCAGCAGCCGGGGACTAGTCTCCTACGAGCAGTACTTC
CDR3: CASSRGLVSYEQYF
size: .
J: TRBJ2-7
V: TRBV27
D: TRBD2

DNA: TGCGCCAGCAGCCAAGCAGGAGGCTACACCTTC
CDR3: CASSQAGGYTF
size: .
J: TRBJ1-2
V: TRBV4-3
D: .

DNA: TGTGCCAGCTCACGGGGCCAAGAGACCCAGTACTTC
CDR3: CASSRGQETQYF
size: .
J: TRBJ2-5
V: TRBV18
D: .

DNA: TGTGCCAGCACCCGCGGGAGGGAAAGCACAGATACGCAGTATTTT
CDR3: CASTRGRESTDTQYF
size: .
J: TRBJ2-3
V: TRBV14
D: TRBD2

DNA: TGTGCCAGCAGCTTTTTCCGGGGGCAAGAGACCCAGTACTTC
CDR3: CASSFFRGQETQYF
size: .
J: TRBJ2-5
V: TRBV7-2
D: .

DNA: TGTGCCAGCAGCCGGGCGTCTAATTCCCCCGAGCAGTACTTC
CDR3: CASSRASNSPEQYF
size: .
J: TRBJ2-7
V: TRBV7-6
D: .

DNA: TGCGCCAGCAGCTTGGAGGGAGGGGCGCGGTATGAAAAACTGTTTTTT
CDR3: CASSLEGGARYEKLFF
size: few
J: TRBJ1-4
V: TRBV5-1
D: .

DNA: TGTGCCAGCAGCATCGACAGGGGCCCCACTGAAGCTTTCTTT
CDR3: CASSIDRGPTEAFF
size: once
J: TRBJ1-1
V: TRBV11-1
D: TRBD1

DNA: TGTGCCAGCAGCCTTGGACAGGTTTTCGGTACGCAGTATTTT
CDR3: CASSLGQVFGTQYF
size: .
J: TRBJ2-3
V: TRBV14
D: TRBD1